Sequencing of this TCR beta chain was carried out in a study of graft-versus-host responses after intestinal transplantation. Germline lookup yields CDR1 LNHDA and CDR2 SQIVND (reference sequence). The ends lost 6 bases at V and 5 bases at J; junction bases unmatched: 4. The CDR3 is 13 amino acids. Processing was applied to graft tissue in order to liberate intraepithelial and lamina propria lymphocytes. Overall study results and limits: Detection of GvH clones occurred in recipient marrow, and some had their first appearance in ileum or blood.

Assay: immunoSEQ multiplex PCR; the TCRdb copy retains only in-frame clones and omits some. The sample contains around 20,000 clones, 70% to 80% of which appear only once. With respect to this clone: Its specificity is not known.

The receptor comes from a human patient who received an intestinal transplant, so some T cells may come from the graft donor. The chain is built from TRBV19 and TRBJ1-1; the match to TRBD1 covers 9 bases. This specimen consisted of ileum tissue, obtained 12 days after intestinal transplant. In DNA form, the CDR3 reads TGTGCCAGTAGCGGACAGGGGTGGACTGAAGCTTTCTTT. This encodes CASSGQGWTEAFF.